The T cell receptor (beta chain) described here comes from a study of blood T cell repertoires in COVID-19 (dated by TCRdb to 2018 to 2021). Notes on the research overall: Samples from collaborators originated in the United States, Italy and Spain and spanned both the acute and convalescent phases of COVID-19. Samples were obtained from the ongoing ImmuneRACE study (first 160 participants) and from 1,254 subjects provided by 6 global collaborators. The prospective study material was composed of cDNA or gDNA derived from T cells, B-cell-depleted T cells, or PBMCs. Where available, HLA class I and class II types were obtained from metadata supplied by the sample provider rather than from assay-based typing. The repertoires were released in a freely available public database intended as a resource for research on the immune response to SARS-CoV-2. Deeply sampled blood TCRbeta repertoires from subjects exposed to, actively infected with, or recovered from COVID-19 were included in the dataset. The sample metadata nearly always contained a de-identified subject ID, COVID-19 status, age in years and sex.

To note about this clone: Its specific antigen is unknown. No base-level quality is on record; no much larger clone is a single base apart.

TCRbeta CDR3 regions were amplified from genomic DNA by means of the immunoSEQ Assay, a bias-controlled multiplex PCR. On the study's bioinformatics: Nucleated cell counts per sample were estimated from amplification of reference gene primers within the assay. Sequence reads were collapsed and filtered to measure the absolute abundance of every unique TCRbeta CDR3 rearrangement. Productive Simpson clonality was computed per sample as the square root of Simpson's diversity index over productive rearrangements. Here the immuneACCESS table is served through TCRdb, limited to in-frame sequences with V and J called. Missing clones are a known gap in these copies; in checked studies unresolved V genes cover under half, and the rest lacks a known reason. V, J and clone size are those of that table, while D and trimming were read from the DNA. The sample includes roughly 250,000 clones, with roughly nine tenths observed a single time. The ten largest clones take up 9.5% to 15% of the sample.

Deletion took 1 base off V and 7 bases off J, with a span of 10 bases between the germline ends. Sequences MGHRA (CDR1) and YSYEKL (CDR2) are obtained from the germline V gene. Reading from cysteine to phenylalanine, the CDR3 counts 14 amino acids. The CDR3 DNA has 42 bases and is translated from base 1. General findings and caveats noted by the study authors: The amount of clinical and demographic metadata varied by source and participant and was provided uncurated.

One collaborating source in Seattle enrolled patients during active infection and followed them longitudinally through the course of disease. Whole blood was collected in K2EDTA tubes by collaborating institutions according to the institutions' own protocols. For TCRbeta analysis, collaborators shipped samples in one of three forms: frozen whole blood, isolated PBMCs, or DNA extracted from either of those sample types. Sequencing was performed on peripheral blood. This chain joins TRBV4-1 to TRBJ1-4; the D gene is not confidently resolved. This receptor was obtained from a woman aged 25 to 39 with COVID-19, enrolled during active disease. The CDR3 region: CASSQVDAGEKLFF. Here is the DNA: TGCGCCAGCAGCCAAGTAGACGCAGGTGAAAAACTGTTTTTT.